These T cell receptor beta chains were read from a single sample in a study of radiotherapy plus CTLA-4 blockade in lung cancer. Clones were sequenced by immunoSEQ multiplex PCR, and TCRdb holds only the in-frame ones, with some missing. The table has roughly 45,000 clones, approximately 62% seen once. Sequenced here: peripheral blood, sampled from a patient treated with radiotherapy plus ipilimumab. All receptors derive from a human donor with non-small cell lung cancer who had a partial response to radiotherapy plus ipilimumab. CDR3s include the opening cysteine and the closing phenylalanine or tryptophan. The D gene is left open where the match is weak. The size entry is marked missing in some rows and otherwise reads once, few, many or a size class.

clone size: .; J gene: TRBJ1-4; V gene: TRBV18; D gene: TRBD1; CDR3 protein: CASSPRGTGRDNEKLFF; CDR3 DNA: TGTGCCAGCTCACCAAGGGGGACAGGACGTGATAATGAAAAACTGTTTTTT
clone size: .; J gene: TRBJ2-3; V gene: TRBV5-1; D gene: TRBD2; CDR3 protein: CASSLYGGGYTDTQYF; CDR3 DNA: TGCGCCAGCAGCTTGTACGGGGGAGGGTACACAGATACGCAGTATTTT
clone size: .; J gene: TRBJ2-2; V gene: TRBV5-5; D gene: .; CDR3 protein: CASSTTRHRTANTGELFF; CDR3 DNA: TGTGCCAGCAGCACTACCCGGCACAGGACCGCGAACACCGGGGAGCTGTTTTTT
clone size: .; J gene: TRBJ2-2; V gene: TRBV29-1; D gene: .; CDR3 protein: CSVGTVRTGELFF; CDR3 DNA: TGCAGCGTTGGTACAGTGCGCACCGGGGAGCTGTTTTTT
clone size: .; J gene: TRBJ2-2; V gene: TRBV7-9; D gene: .; CDR3 protein: CASSLGGTGELFF; CDR3 DNA: TGTGCCAGCAGCTTAGGAGGCACCGGGGAGCTGTTTTTT
clone size: once; J gene: TRBJ1-2; V gene: TRBV5-4; D gene: TRBD1; CDR3 protein: CASSPDRGQRGGYTF; CDR3 DNA: TGTGCCAGCAGCCCGGACAGGGGCCAACGGGGGGGCTACACCTTC
clone size: .; J gene: TRBJ2-7; V gene: TRBV15; D gene: .; CDR3 protein: CATSRQGPAYEQYF; CDR3 DNA: TGTGCCACCAGCAGACAGGGCCCGGCGTACGAGCAGTACTTC
clone size: .; J gene: TRBJ1-2; V gene: TRBV9; D gene: TRBD1; CDR3 protein: CASSPRDSKRYGYTF; CDR3 DNA: TGTGCCAGCAGCCCCCGGGACAGCAAGAGGTATGGCTACACCTTC
clone size: .; J gene: TRBJ2-7; V gene: TRBV6-6; D gene: .; CDR3 protein: CAIRSRGGPNEQYF; CDR3 DNA: TGTGCCATACGGTCGAGGGGGGGTCCCAACGAGCAGTACTTC
clone size: .; J gene: TRBJ1-6; V gene: TRBV6-1; D gene: .; CDR3 protein: CASSRKGDRGSPLHF; CDR3 DNA: TGTGCCAGCAGTCGTAAAGGGGATAGAGGTTCACCCCTCCACTTT
clone size: .; J gene: TRBJ1-5; V gene: TRBV30; D gene: .; CDR3 protein: CAWSVTRASQPQHF; CDR3 DNA: TGTGCCTGGAGTGTCACCAGGGCAAGTCAGCCCCAGCATTTT
clone size: few; J gene: TRBJ1-6; V gene: TRBV2; D gene: TRBD1; CDR3 protein: CASSEGRGRNSPLHF; CDR3 DNA: TGTGCCAGCAGTGAGGGCAGGGGGCGTAATTCACCCCTCCACTTT
clone size: .; J gene: TRBJ2-7; V gene: TRBV10-3; D gene: TRBD2; CDR3 protein: CAISEFGGGSYEQYF; CDR3 DNA: TGTGCCATCAGTGAATTCGGGGGGGGGAGCTACGAGCAGTACTTC
clone size: .; J gene: TRBJ1-1; V gene: TRBV13; D gene: .; CDR3 protein: CASSLRRGETEAFF; CDR3 DNA: TGTGCCAGCAGCTTACGCAGGGGAGAAACTGAAGCTTTCTTT
clone size: .; J gene: TRBJ1-4; V gene: TRBV19; D gene: .; CDR3 protein: CASSRGKGKLFF; CDR3 DNA: TGTGCCAGTAGCCGGGGAAAGGGAAAACTGTTTTTT
clone size: .; J gene: TRBJ2-7; V gene: TRBV2; D gene: .; CDR3 protein: CASSGQYEQYF; CDR3 DNA: TGTGCCAGCAGTGGCCAGTACGAGCAGTACTTC
clone size: .; J gene: TRBJ1-1; V gene: TRBV21-1; D gene: .; CDR3 protein: CASDGSNMNTEAFF; CDR3 DNA: TGTGCCAGCGACGGGAGTAACATGAACACTGAAGCTTTCTTT
clone size: .; J gene: TRBJ1-5; V gene: TRBV19; D gene: .; CDR3 protein: CASSIDRLDQPQHF; CDR3 DNA: TGTGCCAGTAGTATCGACAGGTTGGATCAGCCCCAGCATTTT
clone size: .; J gene: TRBJ1-5; V gene: TRBV4-2; D gene: TRBD1; CDR3 protein: CASSQDSGGQPQHF; CDR3 DNA: TGTGCCAGCAGCCAAGATTCAGGGGGGCAGCCCCAGCATTTT
clone size: .; J gene: TRBJ2-3; V gene: TRBV9; D gene: .; CDR3 protein: CASSVGGALTDTQYF; CDR3 DNA: TGTGCCAGCAGCGTTGGGGGGGCACTCACAGATACGCAGTATTTT
clone size: .; J gene: TRBJ2-7; V gene: TRBV27; D gene: .; CDR3 protein: CASSPSMGPYEQYF; CDR3 DNA: TGTGCCAGCAGTCCGTCCATGGGCCCCTACGAGCAGTACTTC
clone size: .; J gene: TRBJ2-3; V gene: TRBV2; D gene: .; CDR3 protein: CASRDTTDTQYF; CDR3 DNA: TGTGCCAGCAGGGACACCACAGATACGCAGTATTTT
clone size: .; J gene: TRBJ1-2; V gene: TRBV9; D gene: .; CDR3 protein: CASSATIRLQDGYTF; CDR3 DNA: TGTGCCAGCAGCGCCACCATCAGGCTGCAGGATGGCTACACCTTC
clone size: .; J gene: TRBJ1-2; V gene: TRBV13; D gene: TRBD1; CDR3 protein: CASSSGTDYGYTF; CDR3 DNA: TGTGCCAGCAGCTCCGGGACAGATTATGGCTACACCTTC
clone size: .; J gene: TRBJ1-1; V gene: TRBV5-6; D gene: .; CDR3 protein: CASSLPDRFEAFF; CDR3 DNA: TGTGCCAGCAGCTTGCCCGACAGGTTTGAAGCTTTCTTT
clone size: once; J gene: TRBJ1-1; V gene: TRBV10-3; D gene: TRBD1; CDR3 protein: CAISDRQGGDPEAFF; CDR3 DNA: TGTGCCATCAGTGATCGACAGGGTGGTGACCCTGAAGCTTTCTTT
clone size: .; J gene: TRBJ1-1; V gene: TRBV7-2; D gene: .; CDR3 protein: CASAEQLNTEAFF; CDR3 DNA: TGTGCCAGCGCCGAACAGCTTAACACTGAAGCTTTCTTT
clone size: many; J gene: TRBJ1-5; V gene: TRBV5-6; D gene: .; CDR3 protein: CASSSGGGLRQPQHF; CDR3 DNA: TGTGCCAGCAGCAGCGGGGGGGGGCTGAGACAGCCCCAGCATTTT
clone size: .; J gene: TRBJ1-6; V gene: TRBV2; D gene: TRBD1; CDR3 protein: CASSGAGTDYNSPLHF; CDR3 DNA: TGTGCCAGCAGTGGGGCCGGGACAGATTATAATTCACCCCTCCACTTT
clone size: .; J gene: TRBJ2-5; V gene: TRBV30; D gene: .; CDR3 protein: CAWTGEKTQYF; CDR3 DNA: TGTGCCTGGACAGGGGAGAAGACCCAGTACTTC
clone size: .; J gene: TRBJ1-1; V gene: TRBV15; D gene: TRBD1; CDR3 protein: CATGTGTGTTEAFF; CDR3 DNA: TGTGCCACCGGCACCGGGACAGGGACCACTGAAGCTTTCTTT
clone size: few; J gene: TRBJ1-6; V gene: TRBV10-3; D gene: .; CDR3 protein: CAITRGFDSPLHF; CDR3 DNA: TGTGCCATCACCCGGGGTTTTGATTCACCCCTCCACTTT
clone size: .; J gene: TRBJ1-4; V gene: TRBV12-5; D gene: TRBD1; CDR3 protein: CASGRGTGNEKLFF; CDR3 DNA: TGTGCTAGTGGTCGAGGGACAGGGAATGAAAAACTGTTTTTT
clone size: few; J gene: TRBJ2-5; V gene: TRBV29-1; D gene: .; CDR3 protein: CSVHAPGLSQETQYF; CDR3 DNA: TGCAGCGTACACGCCCCCGGGTTGTCTCAAGAGACCCAGTACTTC
clone size: few; J gene: TRBJ1-3; V gene: TRBV7-9; D gene: .; CDR3 protein: CASSFGTSSGNTIYF; CDR3 DNA: TGTGCCAGCAGCTTCGGGACAAGCTCTGGAAACACCATATATTTT
clone size: once; J gene: TRBJ1-1; V gene: TRBV5-8; D gene: TRBD1; CDR3 protein: CASSLGTGDFSTEAFF; CDR3 DNA: TGTGCCAGCAGCCTTGGGACAGGGGATTTTAGCACTGAAGCTTTCTTT
clone size: .; J gene: TRBJ2-7; V gene: TRBV6-5; D gene: .; CDR3 protein: CASRAGQTYEQYF; CDR3 DNA: TGTGCCAGCAGAGCAGGACAGACCTACGAGCAGTACTTC
clone size: .; J gene: TRBJ2-7; V gene: TRBV5-5; D gene: TRBD2; CDR3 protein: CASRPGLDALYEQYF; CDR3 DNA: TGTGCCAGCAGACCCGGACTAGACGCTCTCTACGAGCAGTACTTC
clone size: few; J gene: TRBJ2-1; V gene: TRBV12-5; D gene: .; CDR3 protein: CASGIQGRTYNEQFF; CDR3 DNA: TGTGCTAGTGGAATACAGGGTAGAACCTACAATGAGCAGTTCTTC
clone size: .; J gene: TRBJ2-3; V gene: TRBV7-3; D gene: TRBD2; CDR3 protein: CASSASGGATDTQYF; CDR3 DNA: TGTGCCAGCAGCGCTAGCGGGGGGGCCACAGATACGCAGTATTTT
clone size: few; J gene: TRBJ2-3; V gene: TRBV5-4; D gene: TRBD2; CDR3 protein: CASSRSGGAEDTQYF; CDR3 DNA: TGTGCCAGCAGCCGTAGCGGGGGGGCCGAAGATACGCAGTATTTT
clone size: .; J gene: TRBJ2-7; V gene: TRBV11-3; D gene: TRBD1; CDR3 protein: CASSTTGGARRSYEQYF; CDR3 DNA: TGTGCCAGCAGTACGACAGGGGGCGCCCGCAGGTCCTACGAGCAGTACTTC
clone size: .; J gene: TRBJ2-5; V gene: TRBV7-3; D gene: TRBD2; CDR3 protein: CASRPPSGRNETQYF; CDR3 DNA: TGTGCCAGCAGACCCCCTAGCGGGAGGAATGAGACCCAGTACTTC
clone size: .; J gene: TRBJ1-3; V gene: TRBV5-4; D gene: TRBD1; CDR3 protein: CASSSRGLGNTIYF; CDR3 DNA: TGTGCCAGCAGCTCCAGGGGGCTTGGAAACACCATATATTTT
clone size: .; J gene: TRBJ2-6; V gene: TRBV27; D gene: .; CDR3 protein: CASAQGFGANVLTF; CDR3 DNA: TGTGCCAGCGCCCAGGGATTCGGGGCCAACGTCCTGACTTTC
clone size: .; J gene: TRBJ2-1; V gene: TRBV7-9; D gene: .; CDR3 protein: CASSSGPVGNRFNEQFF; CDR3 DNA: TGTGCCAGCAGCTCAGGCCCGGTCGGGAATAGGTTCAATGAGCAGTTCTTC
clone size: .; J gene: TRBJ2-7; V gene: TRBV5-8; D gene: TRBD2; CDR3 protein: CASSLGLAGGDEQYF; CDR3 DNA: TGTGCCAGCAGCTTGGGACTAGCGGGAGGGGACGAGCAGTACTTC
clone size: .; J gene: TRBJ1-1; V gene: TRBV10-3; D gene: .; CDR3 protein: CAISESLSGEGTEAFF; CDR3 DNA: TGTGCCATCAGTGAGTCCTTGTCGGGAGAGGGGACTGAAGCTTTCTTT
clone size: .; J gene: TRBJ2-3; V gene: TRBV6-5; D gene: .; CDR3 protein: CASSLTVMSTDTQYF; CDR3 DNA: TGTGCCAGCAGTTTGACAGTGATGAGCACAGATACGCAGTATTTT
clone size: few; J gene: TRBJ2-7; V gene: TRBV4-2; D gene: TRBD2; CDR3 protein: CASSLLGGGSYEQYF; CDR3 DNA: TGTGCCAGCAGCCTACTTGGCGGGGGGAGCTACGAGCAGTACTTC
clone size: .; J gene: TRBJ2-3; V gene: TRBV5-6; D gene: TRBD2; CDR3 protein: CASAEGLAGAIARDTQYF; CDR3 DNA: TGTGCCAGCGCCGAGGGACTAGCGGGGGCCATCGCACGGGATACGCAGTATTTT
clone size: .; J gene: TRBJ2-3; V gene: TRBV6-1; D gene: TRBD1; CDR3 protein: CASSVTGARTDTQYF; CDR3 DNA: TGTGCCAGCAGTGTAACAGGGGCCCGCACAGATACGCAGTATTTT
clone size: .; J gene: TRBJ2-7; V gene: TRBV28; D gene: TRBD2; CDR3 protein: CASHGASTGGLYEQYF; CDR3 DNA: TGTGCCAGCCACGGAGCCTCTACGGGGGGGCTTTACGAGCAGTACTTC
clone size: few; J gene: TRBJ1-5; V gene: TRBV9; D gene: TRBD1; CDR3 protein: CASSAGQGVQPQHF; CDR3 DNA: TGTGCCAGCAGCGCAGGACAGGGGGTGCAGCCCCAGCATTTT